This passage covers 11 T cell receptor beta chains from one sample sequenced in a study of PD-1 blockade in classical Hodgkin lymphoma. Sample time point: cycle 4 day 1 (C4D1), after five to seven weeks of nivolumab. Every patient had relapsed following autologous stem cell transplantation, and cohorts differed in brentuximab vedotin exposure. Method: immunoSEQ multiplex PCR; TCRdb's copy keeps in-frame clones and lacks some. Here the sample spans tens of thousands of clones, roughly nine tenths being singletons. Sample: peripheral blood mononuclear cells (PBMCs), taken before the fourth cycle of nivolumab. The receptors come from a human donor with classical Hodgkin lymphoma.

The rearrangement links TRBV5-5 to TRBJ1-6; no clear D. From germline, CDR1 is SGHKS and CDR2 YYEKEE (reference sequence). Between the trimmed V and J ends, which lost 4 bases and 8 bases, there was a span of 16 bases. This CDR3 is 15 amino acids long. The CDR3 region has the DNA TGTGCCAGCAGCCTACTCCGGGCGGCCGATTCACCCCTCCACTTT. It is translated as CASSLLRAADSPLHF.

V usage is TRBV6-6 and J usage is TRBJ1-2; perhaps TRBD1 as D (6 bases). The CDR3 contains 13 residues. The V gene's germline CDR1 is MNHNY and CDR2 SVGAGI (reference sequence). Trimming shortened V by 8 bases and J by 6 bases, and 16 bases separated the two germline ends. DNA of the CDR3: TGTGCCAGCGGGGGGCGACAGATGGATGGCTACACCTTC. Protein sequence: CASGGRQMDGYTF.

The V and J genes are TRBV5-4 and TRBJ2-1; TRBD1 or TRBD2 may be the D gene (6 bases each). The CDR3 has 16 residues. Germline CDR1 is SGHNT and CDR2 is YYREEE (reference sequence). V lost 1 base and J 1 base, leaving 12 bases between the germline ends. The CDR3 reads CASSLNGGPSYNEQFF. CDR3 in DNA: TGTGCCAGCAGCTTGAACGGGGGCCCTTCCTACAATGAGCAGTTCTTC.

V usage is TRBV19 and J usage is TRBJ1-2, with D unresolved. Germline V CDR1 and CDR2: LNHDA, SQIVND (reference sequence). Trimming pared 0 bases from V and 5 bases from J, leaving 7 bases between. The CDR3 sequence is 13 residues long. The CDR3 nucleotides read TGTGCCAGTAGTATAGAGGGGAAGTATGGCTACACCTTC. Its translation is CASSIEGKYGYTF.

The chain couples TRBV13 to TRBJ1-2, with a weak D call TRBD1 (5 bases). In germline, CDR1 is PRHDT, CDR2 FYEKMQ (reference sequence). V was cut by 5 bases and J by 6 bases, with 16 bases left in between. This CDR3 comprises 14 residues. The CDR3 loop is CASSLPTGEDGYTF. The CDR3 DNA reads TGTGCCAGCAGCCTCCCCACGGGGGAGGATGGCTACACCTTC.

CDR3 residues: CASSNTGELFF. Written as DNA, the CDR3 is TGTGCCAGCTCGAACACCGGGGAGCTGTTTTTT. This sequence joins TRBV19 and TRBJ2-2; D unresolved. Between the trimmed V and J ends, which lost 9 bases and 0 bases, there was a span of 2 bases. CDR3 size: 11 residues. Germline values: CDR1 LNHDA, CDR2 SQIVND (reference sequence).

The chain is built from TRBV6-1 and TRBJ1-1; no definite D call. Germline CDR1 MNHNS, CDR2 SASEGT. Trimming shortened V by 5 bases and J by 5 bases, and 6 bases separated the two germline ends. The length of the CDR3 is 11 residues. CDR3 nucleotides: TGTGCCAGCAGTTATTGGACTGAAGCTTTCTTT. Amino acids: CASSYWTEAFF.

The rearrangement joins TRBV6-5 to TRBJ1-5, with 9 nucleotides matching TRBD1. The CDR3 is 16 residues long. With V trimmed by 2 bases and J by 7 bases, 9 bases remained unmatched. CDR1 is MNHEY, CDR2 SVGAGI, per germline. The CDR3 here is CASSYLPGTGNQPQHF. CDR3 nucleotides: TGTGCCAGCAGTTACCTCCCCGGGACAGGGAACCAGCCCCAGCATTTT.

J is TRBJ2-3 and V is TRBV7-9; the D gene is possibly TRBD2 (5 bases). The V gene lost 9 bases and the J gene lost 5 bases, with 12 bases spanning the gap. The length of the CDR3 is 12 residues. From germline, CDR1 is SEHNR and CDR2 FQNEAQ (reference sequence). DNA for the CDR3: TGTGCCAGTTACACCGAGGGAGATACGCAGTATTTT. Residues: CASYTEGDTQYF.

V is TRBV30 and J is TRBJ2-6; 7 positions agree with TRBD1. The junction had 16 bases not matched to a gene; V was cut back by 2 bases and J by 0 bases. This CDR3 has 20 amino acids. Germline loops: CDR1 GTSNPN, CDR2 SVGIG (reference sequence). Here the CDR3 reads CAWSSGLKGASISGANVLTF. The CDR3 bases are TGTGCCTGGAGTTCTGGTCTAAAGGGGGCTTCAATCTCTGGGGCCAACGTCCTGACTTTC.

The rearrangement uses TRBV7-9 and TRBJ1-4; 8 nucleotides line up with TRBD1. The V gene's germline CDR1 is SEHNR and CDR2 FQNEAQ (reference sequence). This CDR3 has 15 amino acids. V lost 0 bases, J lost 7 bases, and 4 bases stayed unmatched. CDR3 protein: CASSLAGQGSEKLFF. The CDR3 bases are TGTGCCAGCAGCTTAGCCGGACAGGGAAGTGAAAAACTGTTTTTT.